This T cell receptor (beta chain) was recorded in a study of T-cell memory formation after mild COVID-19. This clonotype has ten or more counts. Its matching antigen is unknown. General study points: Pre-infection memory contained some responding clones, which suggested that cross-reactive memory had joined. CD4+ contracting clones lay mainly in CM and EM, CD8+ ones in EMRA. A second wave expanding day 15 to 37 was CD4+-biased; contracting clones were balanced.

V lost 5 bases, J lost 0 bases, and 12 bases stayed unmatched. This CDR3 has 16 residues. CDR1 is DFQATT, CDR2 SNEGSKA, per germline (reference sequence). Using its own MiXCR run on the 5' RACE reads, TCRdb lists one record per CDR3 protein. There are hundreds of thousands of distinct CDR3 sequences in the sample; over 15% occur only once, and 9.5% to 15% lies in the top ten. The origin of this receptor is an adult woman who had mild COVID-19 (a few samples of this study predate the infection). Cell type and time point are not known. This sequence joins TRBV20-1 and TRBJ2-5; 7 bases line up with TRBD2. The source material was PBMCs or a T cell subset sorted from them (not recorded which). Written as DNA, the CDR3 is TGCAGTGCTCCGCTCCATAGCGGGTCACACCAAGAGACCCAGTACTTC. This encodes CSAPLHSGSHQETQYF.